The TCR beta chain under discussion was sequenced for a study of blood T cells in healthy people across ages. Study-wide results and limits: There was no known CMV status for donors, so expanded clonotype changes were possibly confounded.

A note on this clonotype: The target antigen is unknown.

The trim removed 0 bases at V and 3 bases at J, leaving 2 bases unmatched. The length of the CDR3 is 15 residues. In germline, CDR1 is LNHNV, CDR2 YYDKDF (reference sequence). A second PCR, run for about 7 to 11 cycles, used a sample-barcoded 5' primer plus a J-beta primer mix. In TCRdb, the 5' RACE reads were re-called with MiXCR into one record per CDR3 protein. The sample gives 250,000 to 300,000 distinct CDR3 sequences, roughly a quarter of which show up once; roughly 28% is in the top ten. V usage is TRBV15 and J usage is TRBJ2-4, with 7 bases that match TRBD2. Sequences were obtained from blood. This clonotype was sampled from a woman in her 70s in good health. In DNA, the CDR3 is TGTGCCACCAGCAGAGAGACTAGCCTCAAAAACATTCAGTACTTC. Translating it yields CATSRETSLKNIQYF.